This is a list of T cell receptor beta chains from one sample in a study of blood T cell repertoires in COVID-19. The repertoire was sequenced with immunoSEQ multiplex PCR; TCRdb's copy has only in-frame clones and lacks some. The sample consists of a few hundred thousand clones, 86% of them appearing once. The sequenced sample consisted of PBMCs or T cells enriched from blood (not recorded which). These receptors all stem from a woman aged 40 to 50 with acute COVID-19. Both conserved end residues are trimmed from each CDR3. The D gene is left open where the match is weak. A clone size is listed for some rows: how often the clone was seen (once, few, many), or a class if it is expanded.

clone_size | v_call | d_call | cdr3_aa
. | TRBV4-3 | . | ASSPPKARARPQH
few | TRBV30 | . | AWSRSSLNTEAF
. | TRBV19 | . | ASSTERDEQF
. | TRBV30 | TRBD1 | AWSVDPDRVEREQY
. | TRBV6-5 | TRBD2 | ASRAGGDYEQY
. | TRBV30 | TRBD2 | AWSSGLAGEQY
. | TRBV28 | . | ASSLTVDSYEQY
few | TRBV12-3/TRBV12-4 | . | ASLNSNTGELF
. | TRBV24-1 | TRBD2 | ATSDNEEVSGRAGNEQF
. | TRBV4-2 | TRBD1 | ASSQDRGSGNTIY
once | TRBV10-3 | TRBD1 | AISAGQGLYGYT
. | TRBV19 | TRBD1 | ASSGGDSSNYGYT
. | TRBV5-1 | . | ASSFGILNTGELF
. | TRBV4-1 | TRBD2 | ASSQDNTGTSGKV
. | TRBV5-1 | TRBD2 | ASSLGLAGKRDTQY
once | TRBV6-2/TRBV6-3 | TRBD1 | ASSYTGGLQTRYT
. | TRBV9 | TRBD2 | ASSKEVSGRGNTGELF
few | TRBV27 | TRBD1 | ASSPPSGTGLREQF
. | TRBV10-3 | . | AISVSVVSTDTQY
. | TRBV2 | TRBD2 | ATLREGDTQY
. | TRBV28 | . | ASSSTSPRYEQY
. | TRBV14 | TRBD2 | ASSQGTSGTYNEQF
. | TRBV7-9 | . | ASSLDVGGRSPLH
once | TRBV28 | TRBD1 | ASTTGQTYSNQPQH